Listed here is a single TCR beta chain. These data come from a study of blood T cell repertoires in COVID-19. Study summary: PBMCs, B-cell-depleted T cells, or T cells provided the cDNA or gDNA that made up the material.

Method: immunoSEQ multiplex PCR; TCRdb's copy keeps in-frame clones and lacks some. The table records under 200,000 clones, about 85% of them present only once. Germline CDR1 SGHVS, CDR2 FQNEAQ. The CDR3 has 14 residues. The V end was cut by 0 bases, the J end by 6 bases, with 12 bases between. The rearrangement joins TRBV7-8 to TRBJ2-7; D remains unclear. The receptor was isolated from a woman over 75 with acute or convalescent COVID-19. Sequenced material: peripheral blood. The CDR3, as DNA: TGTGCCAGCAGCTTAGCGCCAACTACCTCCGAGCAGTACTTC. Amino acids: CASSLAPTTSEQYF.